The 23 T cell receptor beta chains listed next were all sequenced from one sample in a study of cytomegalovirus exposure and HLA in healthy donors. Measured with immunoSEQ multiplex PCR; TCRdb has only the in-frame clones, and not every one. This sample has roughly 220,000 clones; over 80% occur once, and the top ten carry around an eighth. The sequencing sample was made of PBMCs. These receptors were collected from a woman aged 30 to 39 in good health and CMV-seropositive.

The DNA of the CDR3 is TGCGCCAGCAGCCGCGGGGGGCCCAGTGCCGGGGAGCTGTTTTTT. Encoded protein: CASSRGGPSAGELFF. The rearrangement uses TRBV4-1 and TRBJ2-2, with TRBD2 matching over 8 bases. The V segment lost 4 bases and the J segment 6 bases; nucleotides outside the gene matches: 7. The germline gives CDR1 MGHRA, CDR2 YSYEKL. This CDR3 is 15 amino acids long.

The V call is TRBV27, the J call TRBJ1-2, with a tentative D call TRBD1 (6 bases). This CDR3 comprises 14 residues. V gave up 7 bases and J gave up 7 bases, with 19 bases separating them. Germline V gives CDR1 MNHEY, CDR2 SMNVEV (reference sequence). CDR3 region: CASKSLLGAGGYTF. CDR3 nucleotides: TGTGCCAGCAAGTCGCTATTGGGGGCTGGTGGCTACACCTTC.

The chain is built from TRBV6-1 and TRBJ1-5, with D tentatively TRBD1 (5 bases). Germline V gene data show CDR1 as MNHNS and CDR2 as SASEGT. The CDR3 is made up of 15 amino acids. V was clipped by 9 bases and J by 0 bases, with 15 bases between them. The CDR3 reads CASRRGRDSNQPQHF. The CDR3, as DNA: TGTGCCAGTCGGCGGGGACGGGATAGCAATCAGCCCCAGCATTTT.

The chain is built from TRBV30 and TRBJ1-1, with D hard to call. The CDR3 loop spans 14 amino acids. V was pared by 3 bases and J by 4 bases, with 15 bases between. Germline CDR1 and CDR2: GTSNPN and SVGIG (reference sequence). CDR3 DNA: TGTGCCTGGAGCGCTGGTCTCGGGCCCACTGAAGCTTTCTTT. Translation gives CAWSAGLGPTEAFF.

The genes are TRBV9 and TRBJ2-2, with a tentative D call TRBD2 (6 bases). With 0 bases removed from V and 6 bases from J, the gap between germline ends came to 18 bases. The CDR3 runs 17 residues. The germline CDR1 and CDR2 sequences are SGDLS and YYNGEE. The CDR3 coding sequence is TGTGCCAGCAGCGTAGCCCCGGGTCTGACTAGTCCCGGGGAGCTGTTTTTT. Translation: CASSVAPGLTSPGELFF.

J is TRBJ2-1 and V is TRBV11-2; perhaps TRBD1 as D (6 bases). The CDR3 is made up of 18 amino acids. V was trimmed by 5 bases and J by 5 bases, leaving 25 bases between them. Germline V lookup: CDR1 SGHAT, CDR2 FQNNGV. CDR3 sequence reads: CASSTYKTRRTAHNEQFF. CDR3 bases: TGTGCCAGCAGCACCTACAAAACACGGAGGACAGCGCACAATGAGCAGTTCTTC.

J is TRBJ2-1 and V is TRBV27; D is tentatively TRBD1 or TRBD2 (5 bases each). Germline V gene data show CDR1 as MNHEY and CDR2 as SMNVEV (reference sequence). V was cut by 5 bases and J by 3 bases, with 20 bases left in between. CDR3 length equals 17 residues. In nucleotides, the CDR3 is TGTGCCAGCAGTCCCTCCTTCGGGGACGCGCTCTACAATGAGCAGTTCTTC. Translation gives CASSPSFGDALYNEQFF.

The chain uses TRBV5-4 and TRBJ2-7, with a possible D match to TRBD1 (5 bases). The germline gives CDR1 SGHNT, CDR2 YYREEE (reference sequence). V was shortened by 0 bases and J by 6 bases, with 10 bases between the two germline ends. The CDR3 spans 13 residues. The CDR3 bases are TGTGCCAGCAGCTTGGGACAGTCGGCCGAGCAGTACTTC. It specifies CASSLGQSAEQYF.

The J gene is TRBJ2-7, the V gene TRBV11-3, with 8 positions matching TRBD1. Per the germline V gene, CDR1 is SGHNT and CDR2 is YENEEA. J lost 5 bases, V lost 2 bases, and 8 bases had no gene match. This CDR3 spans 15 amino acids. CDR3 sequence: CASSLSTQGADEQYF. The CDR3 nucleotides read TGTGCCAGCAGCTTATCGACGCAGGGGGCCGACGAGCAGTACTTC.

The chain uses TRBV13 and TRBJ1-2, with D tentatively TRBD1 (5 bases). Germline V gene data show CDR1 as PRHDT and CDR2 as FYEKMQ (reference sequence). The CDR3 consists of 14 residues. Trimming removed 5 bases at V and 4 bases at J, with 14 bases between. The CDR3 coding sequence is TGTGCCAGCAGCCTAATCCGGGGGTTCTATGGCTACACCTTC. Translating it yields CASSLIRGFYGYTF.

This rearrangement joins TRBV5-5 to TRBJ1-5, with a tentative D call TRBD1 (5 bases). Looked up from germline, CDR1 is SGHKS and CDR2 is YYEKEE (reference sequence). V lost 0 bases to trimming and J lost 6 bases, with 13 bases between them. The CDR3 is 15 amino acids. This CDR3 is CASSLEAGRGQPQHF. CDR3 coding DNA: TGTGCCAGCAGCTTGGAAGCAGGGAGAGGTCAGCCCCAGCATTTT.

This clone has a handful of counts. This sequence joins TRBV6-5 and TRBJ1-5; a weak D match, TRBD1 (5 bases). CDR1 and CDR2 from the germline V gene are MNHEY and SVGAGI. The V end was cut by 4 bases, the J end by 4 bases, with 11 bases between. The CDR3 is 14 residues long. CDR3 amino acids: CASSSGRRNQPQHF. In DNA, the CDR3 is TGTGCCAGCAGTTCGGGACGGCGAAATCAGCCCCAGCATTTT.

This chain joins TRBV30 and TRBJ1-3; TRBD1 matches at 8 bases. Germline CDR1 and CDR2: GTSNPN and SVGIG (reference sequence). Losses at the gene ends were 3 bases for V and 4 bases for J; bases not matched to a gene: 8. CDR3 size: 15 residues. Here the CDR3 reads CAWSLATGEGNTIYF. The CDR3 nucleotides are TGTGCCTGGAGCTTAGCGACAGGGGAAGGAAACACCATATATTTT.

This chain joins TRBV30 and TRBJ1-1; D is perhaps TRBD1 (5 bases). Germline CDR1 GTSNPN, CDR2 SVGIG (reference sequence). The CDR3 consists of 14 residues. Trimming stripped 0 bases from V and 4 bases from J, with 12 bases between. CDR3 sequence: CAWSVTGLGTEAFF. CDR3 DNA: TGTGCCTGGAGTGTAACAGGCTTGGGCACTGAAGCTTTCTTT. Using reference TRBV30 and TRBJ1-1 for the parts outside the CDR3, the full variable domain is SQTIHQWPATLVQPVGSPLSLECTVEGTSNPNLYWYRQAAGRGLQLLFYSVGIGQISSEVPQNLSASRPQDRQFILSSKKLLLSDSGFYLCAWSVTGLGTEAFFGQGTRLTVV.

The chain uses TRBV15 and TRBJ2-3; D possibly corresponds to TRBD2 (5 bases). Germline V gives CDR1 LNHNV, CDR2 YYDKDF (reference sequence). This CDR3 has 12 residues. The V and J ends lost 1 base and 9 bases respectively, with 8 bases between them. In nucleotides, the CDR3 is TGTGCCACCAGCAGAGTGGAGGAGACGCAGTATTTT. The encoded protein is CATSRVEETQYF.

The CDR3 DNA sequence: TGTGCCAGCAGCCTCGACCGGAAAGGTGGCTACACCTTC. It translates to CASSLDRKGGYTF. The chain combines TRBV28 with TRBJ1-2; D unresolved. Germline-derived CDR1 and CDR2 are MDHEN and SYDVKM. This CDR3 spans 13 amino acids. The V end lost 6 bases, the J end lost 7 bases, and 15 bases lay between the germline ends.

This chain uses TRBV14 with TRBJ2-1; D unclear. The V gene lost 0 bases and the J gene lost 4 bases, with 10 bases spanning the gap. Germline V gene sequence: CDR1 SGHDN, CDR2 FVKESK. The CDR3 is 15 amino acids. The CDR3 sequence: CASSQDYAPYNEQFF. The CDR3 DNA reads as TGTGCCAGCAGCCAAGACTACGCTCCTTACAATGAGCAGTTCTTC.

J is TRBJ2-1 and V is TRBV7-2, with 10 bases that match TRBD2. This CDR3 comprises 14 residues. J lost 6 bases, V lost 5 bases, and 4 bases had no gene match. Germline CDR1 and CDR2: SGHTA and FQGNSA. The CDR3 reads CASSPSGSGNEQFF. The CDR3 DNA sequence: TGTGCCAGCAGCCCTAGCGGGAGCGGCAATGAGCAGTTCTTC.

The rearrangement joins TRBV27 to TRBJ2-4; 7 nucleotides align to TRBD2. CDR3 length: 16 residues. Germline V gene sequence: CDR1 MNHEY, CDR2 SMNVEV (reference sequence). CDR3 region: CTHQQFRLREENIQYF. The CDR3 nucleotides are TGTACCCACCAGCAGTTTAGACTACGGGAGGAGAACATTCAGTACTTC.

V gene TRBV7-9 combines with J gene TRBJ2-1, with unresolved D. V gave up 3 bases and J gave up 4 bases, with 7 bases separating them. The CDR3 runs to 13 residues. From germline, CDR1 is SEHNR and CDR2 FQNEAQ (reference sequence). The CDR3 loop is CASSLDLYNEQFF. CDR3 nucleotide sequence: TGTGCCAGCAGCTTGGACCTATACAATGAGCAGTTCTTC.

This clone has just one count. This chain connects TRBV2 to TRBJ2-3; D remains unclear. CDR1 and CDR2 from the germline V gene are SNHLY and FYNNEI. The V end lost 7 bases, the J end lost 0 bases, and 11 bases lay between the germline ends. CDR3 length: 14 amino acids. In DNA, the CDR3 is TGTGCCAGCAAGGAATCCCCTAGCACAGATACGCAGTATTTT. Its translation is CASKESPSTDTQYF.

This rearrangement joins TRBV11-2 to TRBJ1-2; D gene uncertain. Trimming left V 1 base short and J 8 bases short, with 14 bases between. Germline CDR1 reads SGHAT; CDR2 reads FQNNGV. The CDR3 is made up of 14 amino acids. In DNA form, the CDR3 reads TGTGCCAGCAGCTTAGTACTGGGCGAATGGGGCTACACCTTC. Translating gives CASSLVLGEWGYTF.

V is TRBV5-4 and J is TRBJ1-1, with TRBD1 as a possible D gene (5 bases). Germline V CDR1 and CDR2: SGHNT, YYREEE (reference sequence). The CDR3 length is 13 residues. Trimming removed 4 bases at V and 7 bases at J, with 14 bases between. The CDR3 region is CASSIGGWIEAFF. The CDR3 region has the DNA TGTGCCAGCAGCATCGGGGGATGGATTGAAGCTTTCTTT.